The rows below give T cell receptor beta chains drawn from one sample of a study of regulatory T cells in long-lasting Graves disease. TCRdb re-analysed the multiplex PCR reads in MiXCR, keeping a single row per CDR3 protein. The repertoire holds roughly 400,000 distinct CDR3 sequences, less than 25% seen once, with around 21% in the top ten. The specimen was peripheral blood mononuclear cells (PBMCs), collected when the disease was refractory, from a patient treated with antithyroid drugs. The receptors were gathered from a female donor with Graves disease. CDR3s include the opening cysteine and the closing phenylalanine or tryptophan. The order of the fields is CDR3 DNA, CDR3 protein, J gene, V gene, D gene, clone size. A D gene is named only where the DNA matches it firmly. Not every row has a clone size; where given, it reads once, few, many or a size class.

TGTGCCAGCAGCGCAGACAGGGACAAAGGGTACTTC | CASSADRDKGYF | TRBJ2-7 | TRBV11-2 | TRBD1 | NA
TGTGCCAGCAGCCCGTCGAGCGCGGGCGAGCAGTACTTC | CASSPSSAGEQYF | TRBJ2-7 | TRBV7-3 | NA | many
TGTGCCAGCAGCTTCTCCACTAGCGGAGAGACCCAGTACTTC | CASSFSTSGETQYF | TRBJ2-5 | TRBV5-5 | TRBD2 | NA
TGTGCCAGCAGACCTTCTGGAGGGGAGACCCAGTACTTC | CASRPSGGETQYF | TRBJ2-5 | TRBV7-2 | NA | many
TGTGCCACAGGGACAGGGAAGATTGGTAATCAGCCCCAGCATTTT | CATGTGKIGNQPQHF | TRBJ1-5 | TRBV6-2/TRBV6-3 | TRBD1 | NA
TGTGCCAGCAGCACCCAAACAGGGGCGATAGGCTATGGCTACACCTTC | CASSTQTGAIGYGYTF | TRBJ1-2 | TRBV7-2 | TRBD1 | many
TGTGCCAGCTCACCTATACAAGACAGGGAAGAGACCCAGTACTTC | CASSPIQDREETQYF | TRBJ2-5 | TRBV18 | TRBD1 | few
TGTGCCAGCAGGGGGGTCAGGACCTCTGGAAACACCATATATTTT | CASRGVRTSGNTIYF | TRBJ1-3 | TRBV6-1 | NA | few
TGTGCCAGCAGTGATTCTCTAAAAAACACCGGGGAGCTGTTTTTT | CASSDSLKNTGELFF | TRBJ2-2 | TRBV2 | NA | NA
TGTGCCAGCAGCTTACGGGGACAGGGGGCTCTTATAGCGGGAGGGAATGAGCAGTTCTTC | CASSLRGQGALIAGGNEQFF | TRBJ2-1 | TRBV7-3 | NA | NA
TGTGCCAGTAGTAGACAGAATAATCAGCCCCAGCATTTT | CASSRQNNQPQHF | TRBJ1-5 | TRBV19 | NA | few
TGCGCCAGCAGCAAAGACAGGGGGAGTCAGCCCCAGCATTTT | CASSKDRGSQPQHF | TRBJ1-5 | TRBV5-1 | TRBD1 | few
TGCAGCGTTTCCTGGGGGGGAGAGACCCAGTACTTC | CSVSWGGETQYF | TRBJ2-5 | TRBV29-1 | TRBD2 | few
TGTGCCAGCAGTCTCAAAGCGGGAGTCGAGCAGTACTTC | CASSLKAGVEQYF | TRBJ2-7 | TRBV6-1 | TRBD2 | many
TGTGCCACAGACTTGACAAGGATTAGCAATCAGCCCCAGCATTTT | CATDLTRISNQPQHF | TRBJ1-5 | TRBV6-1 | NA | few
TGTGCCAGCAGTCGACCGGGACTAGCGGGAGTCGAGCAGTACTTC | CASSRPGLAGVEQYF | TRBJ2-7 | TRBV6-2/TRBV6-3 | TRBD2 | few
TGTGCCAGCAGCTCGGACGGCTACGAGCAGTACTTC | CASSSDGYEQYF | TRBJ2-7 | TRBV7-2 | NA | many
TGTGCCAGTAACCCCGGGACAGGGTTCTACGAGCAGTACTTC | CASNPGTGFYEQYF | TRBJ2-7 | TRBV6-8 | TRBD1 | NA
TGTGCCAGCAGCACTTCCAGGACAGAGCCTCAATCAGCCCCGGTCCGGCCCCAGCATTTT | CASSTSRTEPQSAPVRPQHF | TRBJ1-5 | TRBV28 | NA | many
TGTGCCAGCAGCCGAAGTGGCAGAAGCACCGGGGAGCTGTTTTTT | CASSRSGRSTGELFF | TRBJ2-2 | TRBV11-3 | NA | few
TGTGCCAGCAGCTTATTCCAGACAGGGGGCAATCAGCCCCAGCATTTT | CASSLFQTGGNQPQHF | TRBJ1-5 | TRBV7-2 | TRBD1 | NA
TGTGCCAGCAACCAACCGGGACTAGCCGGCCGGGGGCAGTACTTC | CASNQPGLAGRGQYF | TRBJ2-7 | TRBV28 | TRBD2 | many
TGTGCCAGCAGGGCCCTGGGACAGGCAGAAGGTCGCTATGGCTACACCTTC | CASRALGQAEGRYGYTF | TRBJ1-2 | TRBV28 | TRBD1 | many
TGTGCCAGCAGCTTACCTGACGGTTTGGCCCTCCACTTT | CASSLPDGLALHF | TRBJ1-6 | TRBV5-4 | NA | NA
TGCGCCAGCAGCCAGGATGGGGGGGAGGAGACCCAGTACTTC | CASSQDGGEETQYF | TRBJ2-5 | TRBV5-1 | TRBD2 | few
TGTGCCAGCAGCTTTAGCCCACTGACTCACTACGAGCAGTACTTC | CASSFSPLTHYEQYF | TRBJ2-7 | TRBV7-2 | NA | many